This T cell receptor (beta chain) derives from a study of shared clonotypes between healthy human individuals. Overall study: With ages of 18 to 49, the donors were two women and a few men.

Sequencing was performed with immunoSEQ multiplex PCR; in TCRdb, only in-frame clones are kept and a portion is missing. The repertoire holds under 600,000 clones, with about three quarters as singletons. The CDR3 runs 18 residues. V was trimmed by 0 bases and J by 3 bases, leaving 20 bases between them. From germline, CDR1 is WSHSY and CDR2 SAAADI. The TCR originated in a woman between 40 and 50 years old in good health. Some clones in this sample may be carry-over from other donors' samples. The sample consisted of PBMCs. This sequence joins TRBV10-2 and TRBJ1-2; the D gene is possibly TRBD1 (6 bases). CDR3 sequence reads: CASSESYIGGGFDYGYTF. The CDR3 region has the DNA TGCGCCAGCAGTGAGTCCTATATAGGTGGGGGCTTTGACTATGGCTACACCTTC.